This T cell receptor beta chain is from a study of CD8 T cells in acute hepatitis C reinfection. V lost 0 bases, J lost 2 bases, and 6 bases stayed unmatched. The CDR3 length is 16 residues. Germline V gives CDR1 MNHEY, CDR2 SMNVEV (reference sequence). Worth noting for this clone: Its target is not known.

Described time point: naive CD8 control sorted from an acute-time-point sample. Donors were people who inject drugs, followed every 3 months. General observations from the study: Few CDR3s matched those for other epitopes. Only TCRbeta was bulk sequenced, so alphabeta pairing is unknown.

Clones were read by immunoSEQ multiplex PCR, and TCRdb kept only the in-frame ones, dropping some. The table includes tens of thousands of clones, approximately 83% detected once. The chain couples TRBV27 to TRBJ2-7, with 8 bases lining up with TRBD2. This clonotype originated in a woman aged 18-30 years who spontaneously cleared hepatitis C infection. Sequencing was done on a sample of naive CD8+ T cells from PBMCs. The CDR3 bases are TGTGCCAGCAGTTTATCCTTAGCGGGAATACCCTACGAGCAGTACTTC. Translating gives CASSLSLAGIPYEQYF.